The sample holds a few counts of the clone carrying this TCR beta chain. Its antigen is unknown. The TCR beta CDR3 regions underwent amplification from RNA transcripts. RT-PCR with HTBI primers came first, then second-round multiplex PCR. TCRdb called the multiplex PCR reads again in MiXCR, with one record for every CDR3 protein. The sample shows under 350,000 distinct CDR3 sequences, under 20% of them seen only once. These data are taken from a study of Graves' ophthalmopathy and Graves' hyperthyroidism. Study details: Peripheral blood (taken before any treatment) was collected at initial diagnosis.

Findings and limits, study-wide: Most thyroid clonotypes with frequency above 0.001 were detected in blood too.

Germline loops: CDR1 SGHDT, CDR2 YYEEEE. The V end lost 2 bases, the J end lost 0 bases, and 18 bases lay between the germline ends. The CDR3 spans 18 residues. Presentation of ophthalmopathy in the donors involved moderate-to-severe activity, CAS ≥3, NOSPECS ≥4 and a duration under 3 months. Serum thyroxine and TRAb, along with clinical symptoms, thyroid ultrasound and orbital computed tomography, were what diagnosis relied on. The sequenced sample was peripheral blood. The sequence was collected from an adult man with Graves' ophthalmopathy. The rearrangement links TRBV5-6 to TRBJ1-3, with TRBD1 as a possible D gene (5 bases). The CDR3 sequence is CASSFLRVLGASGNTIYF. The CDR3 DNA reads TGTGCCAGCAGCTTTTTAAGGGTCCTCGGGGCCTCTGGAAACACCATATATTTT.